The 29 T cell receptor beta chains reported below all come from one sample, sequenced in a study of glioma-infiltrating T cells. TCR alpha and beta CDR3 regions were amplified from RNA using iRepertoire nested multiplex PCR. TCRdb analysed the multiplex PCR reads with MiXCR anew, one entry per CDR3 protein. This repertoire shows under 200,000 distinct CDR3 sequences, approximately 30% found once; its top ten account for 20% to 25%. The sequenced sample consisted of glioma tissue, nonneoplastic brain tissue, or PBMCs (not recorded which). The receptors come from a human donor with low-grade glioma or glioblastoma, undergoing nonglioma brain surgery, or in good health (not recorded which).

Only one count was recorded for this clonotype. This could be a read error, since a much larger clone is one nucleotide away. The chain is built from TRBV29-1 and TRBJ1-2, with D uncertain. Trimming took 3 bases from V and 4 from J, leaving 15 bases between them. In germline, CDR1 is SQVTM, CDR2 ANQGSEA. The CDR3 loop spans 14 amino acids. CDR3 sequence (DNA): TGCAGCGTTGACCGTTTGCAGACTGGCTATGGCTACACCTTC. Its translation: CSVDRLQTGYGYTF.

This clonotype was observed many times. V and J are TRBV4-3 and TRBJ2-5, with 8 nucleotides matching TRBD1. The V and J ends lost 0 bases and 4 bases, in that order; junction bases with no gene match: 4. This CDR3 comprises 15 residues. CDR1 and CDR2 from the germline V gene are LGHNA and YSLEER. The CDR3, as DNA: TGCGCCAGCAGCCAAGATCCAGGGGGCCTAGAGACCCAGTACTTC. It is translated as CASSQDPGGLETQYF.

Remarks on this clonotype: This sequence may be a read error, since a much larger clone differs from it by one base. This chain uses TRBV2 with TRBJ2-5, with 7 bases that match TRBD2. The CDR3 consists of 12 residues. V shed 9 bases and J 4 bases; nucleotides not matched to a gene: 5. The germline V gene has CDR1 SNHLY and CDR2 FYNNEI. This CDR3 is CARGRGGETQYF. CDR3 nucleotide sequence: TGTGCCAGAGGGAGGGGAGGAGAGACCCAGTACTTC.

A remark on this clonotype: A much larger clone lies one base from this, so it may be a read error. CDR3 sequence reads: CASSYLEGGYNEQFF. The CDR3 bases are TGTGCCAGCAGTTATTTAGAGGGGGGGTACAATGAGCAGTTCTTC. The chain recombines TRBV5-8 with TRBJ2-1; maybe TRBD2 (7 bases). CDR3 length: 15 residues. Germline CDR1 reads SGHTS; CDR2 reads YDEGEE. Trimming took 5 bases from V and 4 from J, leaving 16 bases between them.

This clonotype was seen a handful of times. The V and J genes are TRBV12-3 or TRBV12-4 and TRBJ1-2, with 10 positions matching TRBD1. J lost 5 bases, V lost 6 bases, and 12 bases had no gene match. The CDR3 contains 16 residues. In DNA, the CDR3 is TGTGCCAGCAGGGGACAGGGGCCACGGGGTACTTATGGCTACACCTTC. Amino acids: CASRGQGPRGTYGYTF.

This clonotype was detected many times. The CDR3 reads CASSQTSGSEAFF. The DNA for the CDR3 is TGCGCCAGCAGCCAAACTTCGGGAAGTGAAGCTTTCTTT. The genes are TRBV5-1 and TRBJ1-1; D call uncertain. The CDR3 has 13 residues. Germline loops: CDR1 SGHRS, CDR2 YFSETQ. V shed 4 bases and J shed 7 bases, with 14 bases lying between them. The full variable domain, in which reference TRBV5-1 and TRBJ1-1 provide the parts outside the CDR3, is KAGVTQTPRYLIKTRGQQVTLSCSPISGHRSVSWYQQTPGQGLQFLFEYFSETQRNKGNFPGRFSGRQFSNSRSEMNVSTLELGDSALYLCASSQTSGSEAFFGQGTRLTVV.

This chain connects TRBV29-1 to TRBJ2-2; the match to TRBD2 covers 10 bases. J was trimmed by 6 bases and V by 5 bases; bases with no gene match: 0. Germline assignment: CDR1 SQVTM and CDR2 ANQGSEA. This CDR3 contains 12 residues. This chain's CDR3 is CSVLAGAGELFF. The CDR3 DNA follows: TGCAGCGTTCTAGCGGGAGCCGGGGAGCTGTTTTTT.

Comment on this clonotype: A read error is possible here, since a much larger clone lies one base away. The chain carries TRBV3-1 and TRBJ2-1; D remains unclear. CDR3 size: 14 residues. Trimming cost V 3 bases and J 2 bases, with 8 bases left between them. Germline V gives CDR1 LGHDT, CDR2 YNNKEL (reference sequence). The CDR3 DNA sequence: TGTGCCAGCAGCCAGATTAGCCCCTACAATGAGCAGTTCTTC. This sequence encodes CASSQISPYNEQFF.

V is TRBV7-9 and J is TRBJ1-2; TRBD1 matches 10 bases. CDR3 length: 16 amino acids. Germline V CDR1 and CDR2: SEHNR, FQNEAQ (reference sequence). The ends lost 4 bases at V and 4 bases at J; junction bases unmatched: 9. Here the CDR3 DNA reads TGTGCCAGCAGCTCAGGGACAGGGGAGAAAATCTATGGCTACACCTTC. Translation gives CASSSGTGEKIYGYTF. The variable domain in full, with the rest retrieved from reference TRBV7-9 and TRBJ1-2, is DTGVSQNPRHKITKRGQNVTFRCDPISEHNRLYWYRQTLGQGPEFLTYFQNEAQLEKSRLLSDRFSAERPKGSFSTLEIQRTEQGDSAMYLCASSSGTGEKIYGYTFGSGTRLTVV.

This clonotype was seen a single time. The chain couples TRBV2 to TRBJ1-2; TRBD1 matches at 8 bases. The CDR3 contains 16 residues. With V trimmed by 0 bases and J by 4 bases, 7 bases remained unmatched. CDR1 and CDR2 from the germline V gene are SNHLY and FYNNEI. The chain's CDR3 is CASSEALTGGCYGYTF. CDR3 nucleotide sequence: TGTGCCAGCAGTGAAGCGCTTACAGGGGGTTGCTATGGCTACACCTTC.

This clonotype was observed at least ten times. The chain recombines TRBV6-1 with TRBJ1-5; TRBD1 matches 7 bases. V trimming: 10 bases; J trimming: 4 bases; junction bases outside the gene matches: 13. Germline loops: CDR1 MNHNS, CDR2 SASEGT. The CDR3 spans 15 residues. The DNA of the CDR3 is TGTGCCACCAGACAGGGTGGCGGATTTAATCAGCCCCAGCATTTT. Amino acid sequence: CATRQGGGFNQPQHF.

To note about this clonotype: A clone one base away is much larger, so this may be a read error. This CDR3 is CASSPAGTGGYTF. CDR3 in DNA: TGTGCCAGCAGCCCCGCGGGGACAGGTGGCTACACCTTC. The chain carries TRBV7-9 and TRBJ1-2; 8 nucleotides align to TRBD1. The germline gives CDR1 SEHNR, CDR2 FQNEAQ (reference sequence). With V trimmed by 5 bases and J by 7 bases, 6 bases remained unmatched. The CDR3 contains 13 residues. Full variable domain (rest looked up from reference TRBV7-9 and TRBJ1-2): DTGVSQNPRHKITKRGQNVTFRCDPISEHNRLYWYRQTLGQGPEFLTYFQNEAQLEKSRLLSDRFSAERPKGSFSTLEIQRTEQGDSAMYLCASSPAGTGGYTFGSGTRLTVV.

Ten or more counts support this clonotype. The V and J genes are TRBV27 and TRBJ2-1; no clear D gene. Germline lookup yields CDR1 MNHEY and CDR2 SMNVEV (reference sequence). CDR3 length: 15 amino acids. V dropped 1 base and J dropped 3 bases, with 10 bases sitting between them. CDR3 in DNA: TGTGCCAGCAGTTTATACCCGCCAAACTACAATGAGCAGTTCTTC. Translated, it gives CASSLYPPNYNEQFF.

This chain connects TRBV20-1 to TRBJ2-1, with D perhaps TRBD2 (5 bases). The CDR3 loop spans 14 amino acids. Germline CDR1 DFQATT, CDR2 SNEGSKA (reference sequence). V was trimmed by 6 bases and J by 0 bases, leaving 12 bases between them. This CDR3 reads CSAHGLISYNEQFF. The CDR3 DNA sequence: TGCAGTGCCCACGGACTTATCTCCTACAATGAGCAGTTCTTC.

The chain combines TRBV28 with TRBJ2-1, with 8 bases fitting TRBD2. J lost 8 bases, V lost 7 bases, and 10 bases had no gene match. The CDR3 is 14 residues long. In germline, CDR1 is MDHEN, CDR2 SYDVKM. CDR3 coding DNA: TGTGCCAGCATCCAGAGTCGGGGGGGCTATGAGCAGTTCTTC. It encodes CASIQSRGGYEQFF.

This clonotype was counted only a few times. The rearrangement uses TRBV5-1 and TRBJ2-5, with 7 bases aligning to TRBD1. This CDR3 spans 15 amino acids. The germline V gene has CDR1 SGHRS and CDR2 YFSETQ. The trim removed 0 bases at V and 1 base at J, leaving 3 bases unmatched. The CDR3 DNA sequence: TGCGCCAGCAGCTTGGCGACAGGGACCCAAGAGACCCAGTACTTC. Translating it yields CASSLATGTQETQYF.

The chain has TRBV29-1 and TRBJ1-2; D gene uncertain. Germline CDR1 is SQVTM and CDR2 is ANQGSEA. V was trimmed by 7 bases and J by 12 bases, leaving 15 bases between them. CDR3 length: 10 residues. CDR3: CSAGGLADTF. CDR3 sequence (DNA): TGCAGCGCAGGAGGACTCGCCGACACCTTC. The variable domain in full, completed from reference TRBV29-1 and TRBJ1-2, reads SAVISQKPSRDICQRGTSLTIQCQVDSQVTMMFWYRQQPGQSLTLIATANQGSEATYESGFVIDKFPISRPNLTFSTLTVSNMSPEDSSIYLCSAGGLADTFGSGTRLTVV.

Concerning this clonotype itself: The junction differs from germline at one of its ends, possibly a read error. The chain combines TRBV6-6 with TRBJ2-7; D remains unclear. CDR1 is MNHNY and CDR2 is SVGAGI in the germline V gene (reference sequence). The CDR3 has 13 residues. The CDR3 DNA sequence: TGTGCCATCAGTAACCAGGATGCCTACGAGCAGTACTTC. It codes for CAISNQDAYEQYF.

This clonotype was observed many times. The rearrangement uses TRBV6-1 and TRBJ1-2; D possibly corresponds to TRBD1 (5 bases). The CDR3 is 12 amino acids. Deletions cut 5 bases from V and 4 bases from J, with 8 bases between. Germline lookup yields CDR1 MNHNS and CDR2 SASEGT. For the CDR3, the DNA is TGTGCCAGCAGTACAGGAATCTATGGCTACACCTTC. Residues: CASSTGIYGYTF.

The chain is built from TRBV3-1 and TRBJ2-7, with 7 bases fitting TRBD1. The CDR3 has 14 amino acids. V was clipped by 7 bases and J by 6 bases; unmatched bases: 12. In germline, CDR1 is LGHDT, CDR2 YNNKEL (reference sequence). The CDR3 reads CASTEDRDIGEQYF. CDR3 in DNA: TGTGCCAGCACCGAAGACAGGGACATTGGCGAGCAGTACTTC.

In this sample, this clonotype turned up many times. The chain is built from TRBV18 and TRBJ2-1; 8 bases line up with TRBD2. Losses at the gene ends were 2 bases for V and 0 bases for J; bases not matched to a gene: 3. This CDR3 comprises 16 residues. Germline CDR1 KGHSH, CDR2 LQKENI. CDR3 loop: CASSPVAGSSYNEQFF. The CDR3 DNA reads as TGTGCCAGCTCACCAGTAGCGGGGAGCTCCTACAATGAGCAGTTCTTC.

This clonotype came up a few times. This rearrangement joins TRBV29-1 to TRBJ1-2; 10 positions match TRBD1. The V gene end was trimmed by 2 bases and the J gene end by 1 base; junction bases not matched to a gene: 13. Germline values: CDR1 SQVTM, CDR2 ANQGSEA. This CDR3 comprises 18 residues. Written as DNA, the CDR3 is TGCAGCGTTGAATCAGTTGTTTGGACAGGGGGTTTTAACTATGGCTACACCTTC. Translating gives CSVESVVWTGGFNYGYTF.

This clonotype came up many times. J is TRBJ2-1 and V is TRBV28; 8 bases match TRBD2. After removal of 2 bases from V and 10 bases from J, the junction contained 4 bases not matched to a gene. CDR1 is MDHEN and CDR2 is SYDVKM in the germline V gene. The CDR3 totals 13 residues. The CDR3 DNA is TGTGCCAGCAGTTTAGCGGGAGGACCGGAGCAGTTCTTC. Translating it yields CASSLAGGPEQFF.

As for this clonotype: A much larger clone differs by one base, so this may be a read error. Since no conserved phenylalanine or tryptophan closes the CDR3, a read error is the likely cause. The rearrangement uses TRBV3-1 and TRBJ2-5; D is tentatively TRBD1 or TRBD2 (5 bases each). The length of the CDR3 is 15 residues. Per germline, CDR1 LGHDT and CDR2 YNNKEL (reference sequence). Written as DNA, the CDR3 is TGCGCCAGCAGCCAAGGACGGGGCGCAGGGGAGACCCAGTACCTC. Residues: CASSQGRGAGETQYL.

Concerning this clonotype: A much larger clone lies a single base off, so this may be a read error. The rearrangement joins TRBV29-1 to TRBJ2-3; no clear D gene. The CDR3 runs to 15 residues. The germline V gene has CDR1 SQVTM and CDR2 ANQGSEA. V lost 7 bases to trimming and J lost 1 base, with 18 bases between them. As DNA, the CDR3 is TGCAGCGCTGATAATACTGGACGGGGCACAGATACGCAGTATTTT. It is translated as CSADNTGRGTDTQYF.

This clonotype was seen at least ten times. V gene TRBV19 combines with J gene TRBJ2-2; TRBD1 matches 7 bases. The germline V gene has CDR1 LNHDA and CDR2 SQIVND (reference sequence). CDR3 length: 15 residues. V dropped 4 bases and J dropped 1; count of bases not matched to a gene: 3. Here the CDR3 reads CASSTGTVNTGELFF. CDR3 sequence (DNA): TGTGCCAGTAGTACCGGGACAGTGAACACCGGGGAGCTGTTTTTT.

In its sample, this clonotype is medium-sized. In DNA form, the CDR3 reads TGTGCCAGCAGCCCCCCAGTCCTACGAGGGGATCAAAGAAAACTGTTTTTT. It codes for CASSPPVLRGDQRKLFF. The V gene is TRBV28, the J gene TRBJ1-4, with a weak D call TRBD1 (5 bases). Trimming cost V 6 bases and J 10 bases, with 27 bases left between them. The germline gives CDR1 MDHEN, CDR2 SYDVKM. This CDR3 has 17 residues.

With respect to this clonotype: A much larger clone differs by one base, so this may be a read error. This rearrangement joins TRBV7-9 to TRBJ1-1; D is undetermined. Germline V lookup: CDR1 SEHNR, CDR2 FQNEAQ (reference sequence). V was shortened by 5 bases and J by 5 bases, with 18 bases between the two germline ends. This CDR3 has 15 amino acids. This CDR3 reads CASSPAGFILTEAFF. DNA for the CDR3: TGTGCCAGCAGCCCTGCTGGTTTTATACTGACTGAAGCTTTCTTT.

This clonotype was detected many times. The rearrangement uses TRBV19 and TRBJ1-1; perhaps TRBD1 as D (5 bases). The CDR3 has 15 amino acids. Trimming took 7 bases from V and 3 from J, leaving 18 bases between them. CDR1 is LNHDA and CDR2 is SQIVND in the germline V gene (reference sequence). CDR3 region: CASKIGAGADTEAFF. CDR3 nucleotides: TGTGCCAGTAAAATAGGGGCTGGGGCTGACACTGAAGCTTTCTTT.